Listed below are T cell receptor beta chains from one sample, sequenced in a study. MiXCR, applied by TCRdb to the RT-PCR reads, yields one record per CDR3 protein. Of approximately 720,000 distinct CDR3 sequences in the sample, more than 13% were seen once. Sequenced sample: memory CD4+ T cells from blood. The origin of the receptors is a female donor in good health, serving as a healthy control. Both conserved end residues are part of each CDR3. A D gene is named only where the DNA matches it firmly. Part of the rows lack a size; the others show once, few, many or a class for expanded clones.

CDR3nt,CDR3aa,d_gene,v_gene,abundance,j_gene
TGCAGTGCTAGGTCACAGGGGGCGTATGGTGAGCAGTTCTTC,CSARSQGAYGEQFF,TRBD1,TRBV20-1,many,TRBJ2-1
TGTGCCAGTTCACCCGGGACAGGGTTTTACTTC,CASSPGTGFYF,TRBD1,TRBV18,few,TRBJ2-4
TGTGCCTGGAGTGATGGACAGTCCTATAATTCACCCCTCCACTTT,CAWSDGQSYNSPLHF,-,TRBV30,-,TRBJ1-6
TGTGCCAGCAGTTCCGAGGGCGGAGGCTACAATGAGCAGTTCTTC,CASSSEGGGYNEQFF,-,TRBV6-2/TRBV6-3,-,TRBJ2-1
TGTGCCAGCAGCTTTTTGGGGCTCACCGGGGAGCTGTTTTTT,CASSFLGLTGELFF,-,TRBV7-2,-,TRBJ2-2
TGTGCCAGCAGCTTAGCGGGGGGGGAGTTCTACGAGCAGTACTTC,CASSLAGGEFYEQYF,TRBD2,TRBV7-8,-,TRBJ2-7
TGCAGTGCTCCCGGGACAGGTGTTCTCACCGAGCAGTACTTC,CSAPGTGVLTEQYF,TRBD1,TRBV20-1,few,TRBJ2-7
TGTTCCAGCAGCAACCGGGGACTAGCGCTCTACAATGAGCAGTTCTTC,CSSSNRGLALYNEQFF,TRBD2,TRBV11-2,-,TRBJ2-1
TGTGCCAGCAGTTTAGATCCACAAGGTGAGCAGTTCTTC,CASSLDPQGEQFF,-,TRBV27,-,TRBJ2-1
TGTGCCAGCAGCCTTGGGACAGGGGGAAAGTATTTT,CASSLGTGGKYF,TRBD1,TRBV14,-,TRBJ2-3